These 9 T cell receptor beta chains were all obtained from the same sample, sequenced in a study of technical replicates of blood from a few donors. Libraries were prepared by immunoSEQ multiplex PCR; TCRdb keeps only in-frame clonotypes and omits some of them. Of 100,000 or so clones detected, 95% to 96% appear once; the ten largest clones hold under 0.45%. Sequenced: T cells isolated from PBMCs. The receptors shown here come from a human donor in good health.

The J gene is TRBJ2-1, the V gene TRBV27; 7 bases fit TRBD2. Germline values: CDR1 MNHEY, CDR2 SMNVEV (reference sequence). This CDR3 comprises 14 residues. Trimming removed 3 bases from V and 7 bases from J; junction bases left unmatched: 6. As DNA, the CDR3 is TGTGCCAGCAGTTTTGACGGGAGGAAGAATGAGCAGTTCTTC. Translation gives CASSFDGRKNEQFF.

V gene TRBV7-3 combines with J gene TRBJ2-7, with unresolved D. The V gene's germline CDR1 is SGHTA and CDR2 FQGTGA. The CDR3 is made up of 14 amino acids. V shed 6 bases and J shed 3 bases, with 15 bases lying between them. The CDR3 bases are TGTGCCAGCAGTAGAGTCCGGTGCGTCTACGAGCAGTACTTC. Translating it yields CASSRVRCVYEQYF.

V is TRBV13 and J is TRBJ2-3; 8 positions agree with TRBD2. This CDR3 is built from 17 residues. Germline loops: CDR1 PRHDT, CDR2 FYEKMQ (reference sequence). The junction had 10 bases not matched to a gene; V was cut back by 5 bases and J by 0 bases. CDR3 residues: CASSRLGSSGSTDTQYF. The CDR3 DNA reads TGTGCCAGCAGCCGACTTGGGTCTAGCGGGAGCACAGATACGCAGTATTTT.

The CDR3 DNA is TGTGCCAGCAGCGCCAGGGGGAAGGGGACTAATGAAAAACTGTTTTTT. This codes for CASSARGKGTNEKLFF. The chain uses TRBV9 and TRBJ1-4, with 7 bases aligning to TRBD1. The CDR3 is 16 residues long. J was trimmed by 2 bases and V by 3 bases; bases with no gene match: 7. CDR1 and CDR2 (germline): SGDLS, YYNGEE. The variable domain in full, completed from reference TRBV9 and TRBJ1-4, reads DSGVTQTPKHLITATGQRVTLRCSPRSGDLSVYWYQQSLDQGLQFLIQYYNGEERAKGNILERFSAQQFPDLHSELNLSSLELGDSALYFCASSARGKGTNEKLFFGSGTQLSVL.

CDR3 protein: CATSRPGQGLYEKLFF. CDR3 nucleotides: TGTGCCACCAGCAGACCCGGACAGGGCCTCTATGAAAAACTGTTTTTT. The chain links TRBV15 to TRBJ1-4; the match to TRBD1 covers 8 bases. Germline lookup yields CDR1 LNHNV and CDR2 YYDKDF (reference sequence). The CDR3 consists of 16 residues. Trimming took 2 bases from V and 6 from J; bases not matched to a gene: 8.

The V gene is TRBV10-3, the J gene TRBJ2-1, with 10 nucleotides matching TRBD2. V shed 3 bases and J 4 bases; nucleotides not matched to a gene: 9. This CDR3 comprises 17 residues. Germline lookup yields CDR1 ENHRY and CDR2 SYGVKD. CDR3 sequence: CAISELGKLAGYNEQFF. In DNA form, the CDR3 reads TGTGCCATCAGTGAACTAGGAAAACTAGCGGGATACAATGAGCAGTTCTTC.

The CDR3 spells CAIRVDRSSYEQYF. In DNA form, the CDR3 reads TGTGCCATCAGAGTGGACAGAAGCTCCTACGAGCAGTACTTC. The chain combines TRBV10-3 with TRBJ2-7; a weak D match, TRBD1 (6 bases). The CDR3 extends over 14 amino acids. Germline V gene data show CDR1 as ENHRY and CDR2 as SYGVKD. V lost 6 bases and J 0 bases, leaving 12 bases between the germline ends.

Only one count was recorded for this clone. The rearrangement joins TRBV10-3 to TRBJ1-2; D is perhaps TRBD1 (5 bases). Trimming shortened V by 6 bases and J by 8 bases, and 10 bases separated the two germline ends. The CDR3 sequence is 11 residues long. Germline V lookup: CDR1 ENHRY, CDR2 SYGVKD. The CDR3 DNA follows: TGTGCCATCAGCCCCGACAGCGGCTACACCTTC. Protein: CAISPDSGYTF.

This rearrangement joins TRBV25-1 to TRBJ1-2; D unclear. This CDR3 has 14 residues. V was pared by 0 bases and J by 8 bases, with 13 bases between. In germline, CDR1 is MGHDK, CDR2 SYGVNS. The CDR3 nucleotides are TGTGCCAGCAGTGAATACGCCTCAAACGGGGGCTACACCTTC. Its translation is CASSEYASNGGYTF.